This T cell receptor beta chain appears in the sequencing data of a study of early T cells in non-severe SARS-CoV-2 infection. Germline V gives CDR1 ENHRY, CDR2 SYGVKD. V was cut by 4 bases and J by 0 bases, with 13 bases left in between. The CDR3 has 16 amino acids. Researchers tagged individual cDNA molecules with unique molecular identifiers. TCRdb itself ran the 5' RACE reads through MiXCR, one entry per CDR3 protein. Of around 39,000 distinct CDR3 sequences in the sample, approximately 7.2% were seen once. This receptor was taken from an adult who was a healthcare worker with PCR-confirmed SARS-CoV-2 infection or an uninfected control (not recorded which). The genes are TRBV10-3 and TRBJ2-1; D is possibly TRBD2 (6 bases). The sequencing here drew on whole blood, taken at baseline. CDR3 in amino acids: CAISGASVSSYNEQFF. DNA for the CDR3: TGTGCCATCAGTGGAGCTAGCGTAAGCTCCTACAATGAGCAGTTCTTC.